These T cell receptor beta chains were read from a single sample in a study of shared clonotypes between healthy human individuals. Clones were read by immunoSEQ multiplex PCR, and TCRdb kept only the in-frame ones, dropping some. The sample contains hundreds of thousands of clones, about 80% of which appear only once. Sequenced sample: PBMCs. These TCRs come from a woman in her thirties or forties in good health. Some clones in this sample may be carry-over from other donors' samples. Each CDR3 is given with its conserved first and last residue. The D gene is left open where the match is weak. Size is stated for part of the rows, as once, few or many counts, or as a class when the clone is expanded.

.	TRBV6-4	few	TRBJ2-1	14	CASSGGGDYNEQFF	TGTGCCAGCAGTGGTGGAGGTGACTACAATGAGCAGTTCTTC
TRBD2	TRBV28	.	TRBJ2-3	16	CASSLLVGRGTDTQYF	TGTGCCAGCAGTTTATTGGTCGGGAGGGGCACAGATACGCAGTATTTT
.	TRBV2	.	TRBJ2-3	12	CASSKTSDTQYF	TGTGCCAGCAGTAAGACGAGCGATACGCAGTATTTT
.	TRBV4-1	.	TRBJ2-3	13	CASSASWADTQYF	TGCGCCAGCAGCGCCTCTTGGGCAGATACGCAGTATTTT
TRBD1	TRBV7-9	.	TRBJ2-5	16	CASNPPSGTGKETQYF	TGTGCCAGCAACCCGCCGTCCGGGACAGGGAAGGAGACCCAGTACTTC
TRBD1	TRBV7-8	.	TRBJ1-2	17	CASSPTGTGASSGGYTF	TGTGCCAGCAGCCCGACCGGGACAGGGGCCTCTAGCGGAGGCTACACCTTC
.	TRBV5-6	.	TRBJ2-5	18	CASSLGPPSQVATETQYF	TGTGCCAGCAGCTTGGGTCCCCCTTCCCAGGTGGCGACGGAGACCCAGTACTTC
TRBD2	TRBV5-6	.	TRBJ2-1	12	CASSFLGGSQFF	TGTGCCAGCAGCTTCCTCGGGGGGTCGCAGTTCTTC
.	TRBV7-9	.	TRBJ2-1	10	CAAFGVEQFF	TGTGCCGCCTTTGGGGTTGAGCAGTTCTTC
TRBD2	TRBV28	.	TRBJ2-7	17	CASSLGGASGKMSEQYF	TGTGCCAGCAGTTTGGGGGGGGCTAGCGGGAAAATGAGCGAGCAGTACTTC
.	TRBV7-8	few	TRBJ1-2	14	CASSTNEVDLSYTF	TGTGCCAGCAGCACCAATGAGGTCGATCTTAGCTACACCTTC
.	TRBV12-5	.	TRBJ2-2	16	CASGLVVGTNTGELFF	TGTGCTAGTGGTTTGGTCGTCGGGACGAACACCGGGGAGCTGTTTTTT
TRBD2	TRBV18	.	TRBJ2-5	17	CASSPNKGLAGEETQYF	TGTGCCAGCTCACCGAACAAAGGACTAGCGGGAGAGGAGACCCAGTACTTC
.	TRBV7-3	.	TRBJ2-5	16	CASSLTAQGGIETQYF	TGTGCCAGCAGCTTAACTGCACAGGGCGGGATCGAGACCCAGTACTTC
TRBD2	TRBV2	.	TRBJ2-3	14	CASRAGLSTDTQYF	TGTGCCAGCAGAGCGGGACTCAGCACAGATACGCAGTATTTT
TRBD2	TRBV5-1	few	TRBJ2-5	15	CASRTSGAGQETQYF	TGCGCCAGCAGGACTAGCGGGGCGGGCCAAGAGACCCAGTACTTC
TRBD2	TRBV28	.	TRBJ2-7	17	CASSLGFSGGRLYEQYF	TGTGCCAGCAGTTTAGGGTTTTCAGGCGGGAGGCTCTACGAGCAGTACTTC
.	TRBV2	once	TRBJ1-1	13	CASAGRQNTEAFF	TGTGCCAGCGCGGGACGTCAGAACACTGAAGCTTTCTTT
TRBD2	TRBV6-4	few	TRBJ2-1	15	CASSEEAGGHNEQFF	TGTGCCAGCAGTGAAGAGGCGGGAGGGCACAATGAGCAGTTCTTC
.	TRBV7-2	once	TRBJ2-1	16	CASSLARTGEYNEQFF	TGTGCCAGCAGCTTAGCGAGAACGGGAGAGTACAATGAGCAGTTCTTC
.	TRBV7-9	.	TRBJ2-7	14	CASTHPRGAYEQYF	TGTGCCAGCACCCATCCCAGGGGAGCCTACGAGCAGTACTTC
.	TRBV27	.	TRBJ1-1	15	CASSSLLQGGTEAFF	TGTGCCAGCAGTTCGCTCTTGCAGGGCGGGACTGAAGCTTTCTTT